This T cell receptor beta chain is from a study of monozygotic twins with inflammatory bowel disease. CDR3 length: 15 residues. Germline loops: CDR1 LGHDT, CDR2 YNNKEL (reference sequence). One entry per CDR3 protein, without DNA, is what TCRdb gives after re-calling the 5' RACE reads. In all, the sample yields approximately 420,000 distinct CDR3 sequences. The rearrangement links TRBV3-1 to TRBJ2-1; TCRdb selects TRBD1, and the lack of DNA leaves this call unchecked. This receptor was obtained from a human donor with ulcerative colitis or Crohn's disease, or a healthy co-twin of an affected twin (not recorded which). The specimen was blood. CDR3 sequence: CASSRGVQGAGEQFF.